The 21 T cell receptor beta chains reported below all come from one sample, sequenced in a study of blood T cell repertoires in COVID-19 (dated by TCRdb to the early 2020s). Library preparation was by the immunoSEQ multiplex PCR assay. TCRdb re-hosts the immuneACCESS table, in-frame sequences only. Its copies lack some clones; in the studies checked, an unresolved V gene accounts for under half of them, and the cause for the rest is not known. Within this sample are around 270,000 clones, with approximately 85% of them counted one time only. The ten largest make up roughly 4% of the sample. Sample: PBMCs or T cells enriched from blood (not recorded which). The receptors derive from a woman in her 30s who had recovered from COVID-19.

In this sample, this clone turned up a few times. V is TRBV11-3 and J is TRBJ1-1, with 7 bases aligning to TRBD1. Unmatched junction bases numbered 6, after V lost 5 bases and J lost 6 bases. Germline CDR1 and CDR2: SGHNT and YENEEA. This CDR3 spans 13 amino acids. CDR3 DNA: TGTGCCAGCAGCCAGCGACAGGGAGCTGAAGCTTTCTTT. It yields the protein CASSQRQGAEAFF. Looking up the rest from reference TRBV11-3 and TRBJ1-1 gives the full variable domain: EAGVVQSPRYKIIEKKQPVAFWCNPISGHNTLYWYLQNLGQGPELLIRYENEEAVDDSQLPKDRFSAERLKGVDSTLKIQPAELGDSAVYLCASSQRQGAEAFFGQGTRLTVV.

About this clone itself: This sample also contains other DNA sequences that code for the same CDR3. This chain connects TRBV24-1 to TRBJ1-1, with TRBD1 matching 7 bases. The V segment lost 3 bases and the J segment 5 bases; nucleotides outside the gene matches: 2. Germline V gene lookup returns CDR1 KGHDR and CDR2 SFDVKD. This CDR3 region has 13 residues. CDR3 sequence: CATSDTGATEAFF. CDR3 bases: TGTGCCACCAGTGATACAGGGGCAACTGAAGCTTTCTTT.

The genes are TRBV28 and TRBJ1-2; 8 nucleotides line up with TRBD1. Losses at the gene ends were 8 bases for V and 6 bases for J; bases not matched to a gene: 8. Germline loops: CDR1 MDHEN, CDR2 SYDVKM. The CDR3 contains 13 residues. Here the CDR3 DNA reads TGTGCCAGCCCCCTGCCAGGGGGCGATGGCTACACCTTC. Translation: CASPLPGGDGYTF.

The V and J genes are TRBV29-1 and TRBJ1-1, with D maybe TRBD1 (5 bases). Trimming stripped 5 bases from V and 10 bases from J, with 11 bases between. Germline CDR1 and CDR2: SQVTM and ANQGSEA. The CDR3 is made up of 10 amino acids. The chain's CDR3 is CSVSQGAAFF. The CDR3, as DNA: TGCAGCGTTTCTCAGGGCGCAGCTTTCTTT.

The CDR3 sequence: CASSFPGNNEQFF. CDR3 bases: TGTGCCAGCAGCTTTCCAGGGAACAATGAGCAGTTCTTC. The V and J genes are TRBV7-8 and TRBJ2-1; maybe TRBD1 (5 bases). Per the germline V gene, CDR1 is SGHVS and CDR2 is FQNEAQ. This CDR3 has 13 amino acids. Trimming removed 3 bases from V and 5 bases from J, with 8 bases in between.

The CDR3 region has the DNA TGTGCCAGCAGCTATCCAACAGGAAGAGAGCAGTACTTC. Protein: CASSYPTGREQYF. V is TRBV7-9 and J is TRBJ2-7; tentative D call: TRBD1 (5 bases). Trimming took off 4 bases at V and 7 bases at J, with 14 bases between the two ends. The CDR3 contains 13 residues. Germline V CDR1 and CDR2: SEHNR, FQNEAQ (reference sequence). Together with reference TRBV7-9 and TRBJ2-7, the CDR3 gives the full variable domain: DTGVSQNPRHKITKRGQNVTFRCDPISEHNRLYWYRQTLGQGPEFLTYFQNEAQLEKSRLLSDRFSAERPKGSFSTLEIQRTEQGDSAMYLCASSYPTGREQYFGPGTRLTVT.

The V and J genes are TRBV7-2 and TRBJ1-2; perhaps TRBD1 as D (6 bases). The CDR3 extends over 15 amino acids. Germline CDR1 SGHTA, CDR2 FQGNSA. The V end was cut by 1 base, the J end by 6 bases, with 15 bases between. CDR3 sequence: CASSLEQGLRNGYTF. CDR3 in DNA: TGTGCCAGCAGCTTAGAGCAGGGGTTACGAAATGGCTACACCTTC.

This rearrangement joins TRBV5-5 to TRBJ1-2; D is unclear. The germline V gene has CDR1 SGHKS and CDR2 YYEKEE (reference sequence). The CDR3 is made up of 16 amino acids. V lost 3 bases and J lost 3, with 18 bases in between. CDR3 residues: CASSSSSGWEYYGYTF. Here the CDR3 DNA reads TGTGCCAGCAGCTCGTCCTCGGGGTGGGAGTACTATGGCTACACCTTC.

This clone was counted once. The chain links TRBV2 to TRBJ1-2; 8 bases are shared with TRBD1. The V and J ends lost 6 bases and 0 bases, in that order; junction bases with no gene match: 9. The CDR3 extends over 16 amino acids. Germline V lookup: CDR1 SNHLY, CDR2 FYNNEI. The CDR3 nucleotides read TGTGCCAGCAGCGCGTCTGGACAGGGAGCTAACTATGGCTACACCTTC. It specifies CASSASGQGANYGYTF.

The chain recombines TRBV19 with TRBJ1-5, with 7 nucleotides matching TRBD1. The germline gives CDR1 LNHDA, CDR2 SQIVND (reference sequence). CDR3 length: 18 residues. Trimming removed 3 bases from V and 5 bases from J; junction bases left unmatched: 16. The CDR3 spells CASSMSTGVPLPYQPQHF. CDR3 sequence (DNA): TGTGCCAGTAGTATGTCTACAGGGGTCCCCCTCCCTTATCAGCCCCAGCATTTT. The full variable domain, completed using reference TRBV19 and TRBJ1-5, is DGGITQSPKYLFRKEGQNVTLSCEQNLNHDAMYWYRQDPGQGLRLIYYSQIVNDFQKGDIAEGYSVSREKKESFPLTVTSAQKNPTAFYLCASSMSTGVPLPYQPQHFGDGTRLSIL.

The CDR3 DNA reads as TGTGCCAGCAGTCACCCGACAGGGGAAAGCAATCAGCCCCAGCATTTT. It translates to CASSHPTGESNQPQHF. The chain couples TRBV28 to TRBJ1-5; 8 positions agree with TRBD1. Looked up from germline, CDR1 is MDHEN and CDR2 is SYDVKM. V lost 5 bases and J lost 1; bases outside the gene matches: 7. The CDR3 has 16 amino acids. Based on the CDR3 plus reference TRBV28 and TRBJ1-5, the full variable domain is DVKVTQSSRYLVKRTGEKVFLECVQDMDHENMFWYRQDPGLGLRLIYFSYDVKMKEKGDIPEGYSVSREKKERFSLILESASTNQTSMYLCASSHPTGESNQPQHFGDGTRLSIL.

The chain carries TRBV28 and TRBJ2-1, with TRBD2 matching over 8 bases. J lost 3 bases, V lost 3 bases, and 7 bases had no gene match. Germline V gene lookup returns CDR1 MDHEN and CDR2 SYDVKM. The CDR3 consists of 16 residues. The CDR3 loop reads CASSFSRGALYNEQFF. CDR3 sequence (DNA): TGTGCCAGCAGTTTCTCGCGGGGGGCTCTCTACAATGAGCAGTTCTTC. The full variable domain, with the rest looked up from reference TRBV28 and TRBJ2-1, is DVKVTQSSRYLVKRTGEKVFLECVQDMDHENMFWYRQDPGLGLRLIYFSYDVKMKEKGDIPEGYSVSREKKERFSLILESASTNQTSMYLCASSFSRGALYNEQFFGPGTRLTVL.

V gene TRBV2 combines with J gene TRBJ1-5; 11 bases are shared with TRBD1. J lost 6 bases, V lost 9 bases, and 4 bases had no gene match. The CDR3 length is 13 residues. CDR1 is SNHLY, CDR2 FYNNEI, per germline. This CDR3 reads CASVGQGGQPQHF. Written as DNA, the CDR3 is TGTGCCAGTGTGGGACAGGGGGGTCAGCCCCAGCATTTT.

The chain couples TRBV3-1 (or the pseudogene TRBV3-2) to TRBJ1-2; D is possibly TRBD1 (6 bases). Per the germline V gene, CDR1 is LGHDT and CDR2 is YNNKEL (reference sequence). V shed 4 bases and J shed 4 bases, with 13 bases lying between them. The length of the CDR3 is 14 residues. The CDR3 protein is CASSLGGGPYGYTF. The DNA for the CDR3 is TGTGCCAGCAGCCTAGGGGGGGGGCCCTATGGCTACACCTTC.

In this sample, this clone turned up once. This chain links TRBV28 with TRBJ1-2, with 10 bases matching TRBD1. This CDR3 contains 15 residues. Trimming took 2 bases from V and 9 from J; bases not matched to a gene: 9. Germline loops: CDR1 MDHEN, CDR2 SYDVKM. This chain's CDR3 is CASSLKGDRGTRYTF. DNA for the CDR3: TGTGCCAGCAGTTTAAAAGGGGACAGGGGAACGCGCTACACCTTC.

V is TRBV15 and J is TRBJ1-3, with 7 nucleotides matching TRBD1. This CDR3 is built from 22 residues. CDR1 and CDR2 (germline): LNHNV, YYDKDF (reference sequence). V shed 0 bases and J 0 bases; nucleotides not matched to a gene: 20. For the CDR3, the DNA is TGTGCCACCAGCAGAGATAGATTCGAGGACAGGTCCTTTCTTTCCTCTGGAAACACCATATATTTT. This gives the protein CATSRDRFEDRSFLSSGNTIYF.

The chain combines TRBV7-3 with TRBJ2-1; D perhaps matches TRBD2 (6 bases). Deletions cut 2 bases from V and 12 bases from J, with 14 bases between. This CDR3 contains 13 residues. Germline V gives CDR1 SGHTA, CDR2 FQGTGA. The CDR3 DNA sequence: TGTGCCAGCAGCTTATCCACCCGGGGAGGGCAGTTCTTC. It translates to CASSLSTRGGQFF.

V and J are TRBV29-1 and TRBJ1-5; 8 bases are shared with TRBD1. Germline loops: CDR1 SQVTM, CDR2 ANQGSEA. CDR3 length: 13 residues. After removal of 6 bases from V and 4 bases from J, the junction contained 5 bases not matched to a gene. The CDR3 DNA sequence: TGCAGCGTCGGACAGGGAGAAAATCAGCCCCAGCATTTT. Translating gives CSVGQGENQPQHF.

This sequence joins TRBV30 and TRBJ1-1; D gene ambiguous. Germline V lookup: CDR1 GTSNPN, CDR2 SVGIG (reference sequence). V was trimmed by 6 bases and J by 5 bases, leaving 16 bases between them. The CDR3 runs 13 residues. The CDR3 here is CACSRGGRTEAFF. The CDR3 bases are TGTGCCTGTTCTCGGGGAGGAAGGACTGAAGCTTTCTTT. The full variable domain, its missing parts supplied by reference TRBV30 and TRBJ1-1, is SQTIHQWPATLVQPVGSPLSLECTVEGTSNPNLYWYRQAAGRGLQLLFYSVGIGQISSEVPQNLSASRPQDRQFILSSKKLLLSDSGFYLCACSRGGRTEAFFGQGTRLTVV.

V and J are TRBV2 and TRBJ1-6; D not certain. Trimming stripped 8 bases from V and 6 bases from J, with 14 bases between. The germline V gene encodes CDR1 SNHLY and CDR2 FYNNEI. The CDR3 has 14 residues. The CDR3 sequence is CASARQEGNSPLHF. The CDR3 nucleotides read TGTGCCAGCGCCAGGCAGGAGGGTAATTCACCCCTCCACTTT.

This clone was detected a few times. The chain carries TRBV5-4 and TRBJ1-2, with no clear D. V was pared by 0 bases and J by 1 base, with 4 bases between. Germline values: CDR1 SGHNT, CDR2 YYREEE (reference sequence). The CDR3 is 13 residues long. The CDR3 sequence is CASSLDSNYGYTF. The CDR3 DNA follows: TGTGCCAGCAGCTTGGACAGTAACTATGGCTACACCTTC.